Reported below is one TCR beta chain. This CDR3 comprises 13 residues. The V gene's germline CDR1 is LNHDA and CDR2 SQIVND (reference sequence). Trimming stripped 11 bases from V and 6 bases from J, with 17 bases between. These data are taken from a study of T-cell reconstitution after alpha-beta-depleted transplantation in children. TCRbeta library preparation incorporated unique molecular identifiers. Each CDR3 protein is one row after TCRdb ran MiXCR on the PCR reads. The data show about 610,000 distinct CDR3 sequences, with 10% to 13% seen just once and roughly 4% held by the top ten. The chain has TRBV19 and TRBJ2-4; tentative D call: TRBD1 (5 bases). The source material was PBMCs from the stem cell graft donor, sampled from the stem cell graft. The receptor was isolated from a human donor who donated a stem cell graft to a child with acute myeloid leukemia. The CDR3 region has the DNA TGTGCCGTTAAAGGGGTTTCAGGAAACATTCAGTACTTC. Translated: CAVKGVSGNIQYF.